The 19 T cell receptor beta chains below come from one sample, sequenced in a study of blood T cell repertoires in COVID-19. Assay: immunoSEQ multiplex PCR; the TCRdb copy retains only in-frame clones and omits some. The profile shows approximately 120,000 clones, about nine tenths of them singletons. The material sequenced was peripheral blood. Every receptor here comes from a human donor in a cohort sampled during active COVID-19.

The V call is TRBV19, the J call TRBJ2-7; 9 bases match TRBD1. V shed 9 bases and J 1 base; nucleotides not matched to a gene: 7. Germline V gives CDR1 LNHDA, CDR2 SQIVND (reference sequence). The length of the CDR3 is 14 residues. CDR3 region: CASQAGTGSYEQYF. The CDR3 nucleotides read TGTGCCAGCCAAGCAGGGACAGGGTCCTACGAGCAGTACTTC.

The gene calls are TRBV28 and TRBJ1-2; D is perhaps TRBD1 (6 bases). The CDR3 contains 14 residues. Germline V CDR1 and CDR2: MDHEN, SYDVKM. V was shortened by 6 bases and J by 4 bases, with 15 bases between the two germline ends. CDR3 bases: TGTGCCAGCAGCTCCAGGGGAATGGCCTATGGCTACACCTTC. Its translation: CASSSRGMAYGYTF.

This rearrangement joins TRBV5-1 to TRBJ2-3; the match to TRBD2 covers 10 bases. With 7 bases clipped from V and 1 base from J, the junction kept 6 bases outside the gene matches. Germline V gene data show CDR1 as SGHRS and CDR2 as YFSETQ. This CDR3 is built from 15 residues. The CDR3 nucleotides read TGCGCCAGCGGCCCCAGCGGGGGGGGCACAGATACGCAGTATTTT. It encodes CASGPSGGGTDTQYF.

The rearrangement joins TRBV2 to TRBJ2-7; perhaps TRBD2 as D (7 bases). The V end lost 6 bases, the J end lost 2 bases, and 17 bases lay between the germline ends. The CDR3 has 15 amino acids. Per the germline V gene, CDR1 is SNHLY and CDR2 is FYNNEI. The CDR3 region is CASSGGRGGPYEQYF. CDR3 nucleotide sequence: TGTGCCAGCAGCGGGGGGAGAGGGGGACCCTACGAGCAGTACTTC.

This sequence joins TRBV4-2 and TRBJ2-3; the D is unclear. The CDR3 has 16 amino acids. The ends were cut back, 0 bases at V and 0 bases at J, with 10 bases in the middle. CDR1 and CDR2 (germline): LGHNA, YNFKEQ. DNA of the CDR3: TGTGCCAGCAGCCAAGATATTTGGCGGAGCACAGATACGCAGTATTTT. Protein product: CASSQDIWRSTDTQYF.

The gene calls are TRBV5-1 and TRBJ2-7; TRBD1 matches 9 bases. Germline V gives CDR1 SGHRS, CDR2 YFSETQ. J lost 4 bases, V lost 3 bases, and 11 bases had no gene match. CDR3 length: 16 residues. This CDR3 reads CASSWDDRGASYEQYF. CDR3 bases: TGCGCCAGCAGCTGGGATGACAGGGGGGCTAGTTACGAGCAGTACTTC.

V usage is TRBV6-2 or TRBV6-3 and J usage is TRBJ2-3; D gene ambiguous. CDR1 and CDR2 from the germline V gene are MNHEY and SVGEGT. This CDR3 is built from 12 residues. Trimming shortened V by 5 bases and J by 5 bases, and 8 bases separated the two germline ends. The CDR3: CASSRGGDTQYF. CDR3 coding DNA: TGTGCCAGCAGTCGAGGCGGAGATACGCAGTATTTT.

CDR3 coding DNA: TGTGCCAGCAGTGAGAGGGACAGGGGTTTTTCCTACAATGAGCAGTTCTTC. Translation: CASSERDRGFSYNEQFF. The chain combines TRBV2 with TRBJ2-1, with 10 bases that match TRBD1. V was pared by 3 bases and J by 1 base, with 6 bases of the junction left unmatched. The CDR3 spans 17 residues. Germline V gene lookup returns CDR1 SNHLY and CDR2 FYNNEI.

This chain links TRBV19 with TRBJ1-1, with D uncertain. Trimming took off 3 bases at V and 4 bases at J, with 9 bases between the two ends. The CDR3 consists of 13 residues. Germline loops: CDR1 LNHDA, CDR2 SQIVND (reference sequence). This CDR3 is CASSIKQSTEAFF. CDR3 nucleotides: TGTGCCAGTAGTATCAAACAAAGCACTGAAGCTTTCTTT.

The gene calls are TRBV11-3 and TRBJ2-1; perhaps TRBD2 as D (5 bases). From germline, CDR1 is SGHNT and CDR2 YENEEA. The germline V and J ends were trimmed by 0 bases and 8 bases, with 11 bases remaining between them. The CDR3 extends over 14 amino acids. Here the CDR3 DNA reads TGTGCCAGCAGCTTAGATGCCGGGGATCATGAGCAGTTCTTC. Its protein is CASSLDAGDHEQFF. Filled out from reference TRBV11-3 and TRBJ2-1, the complete variable domain reads EAGVVQSPRYKIIEKKQPVAFWCNPISGHNTLYWYLQNLGQGPELLIRYENEEAVDDSQLPKDRFSAERLKGVDSTLKIQPAELGDSAVYLCASSLDAGDHEQFFGPGTRLTVL.

This clone was seen only once. The chain links TRBV9 to TRBJ1-2; possible D gene TRBD1, 5 bases. Germline V lookup: CDR1 SGDLS, CDR2 YYNGEE. The CDR3 is 14 amino acids. Between the trimmed V and J ends, which lost 0 bases and 8 bases, there was a span of 14 bases. CDR3 sequence reads: CASSVGGPPRGYTF. The CDR3 nucleotides are TGTGCCAGCAGCGTAGGGGGCCCTCCGAGGGGCTACACCTTC.

The genes are TRBV28 and TRBJ2-7; TRBD1 aligns across 8 bases. V shed 4 bases and J 6 bases; nucleotides not matched to a gene: 2. This CDR3 has 12 residues. Germline CDR1 MDHEN, CDR2 SYDVKM. For the CDR3, the DNA is TGTGCCAGCAGTTCCAGGGGGCGCGAGCAGTACTTC. It is translated as CASSSRGREQYF.

The J gene is TRBJ2-5, the V gene TRBV6-4; TRBD1 matches at 11 bases. The CDR3 totals 15 residues. V was clipped by 4 bases and J by 4 bases; unmatched bases: 5. Germline CDR1 is MRHNA and CDR2 is SNTAGT. CDR3 sequence (DNA): TGTGCCAGCAGTGCCGGGACAGGGGGTCTAGAGACCCAGTACTTC. Encoded protein: CASSAGTGGLETQYF.

This clone was seen more than once but under ten times. The chain carries TRBV6-2 or TRBV6-3 and TRBJ2-7; maybe TRBD1 (5 bases). CDR1 is MNHEY, CDR2 SVGEGT, per germline. V was shortened by 5 bases and J by 9 bases, with 14 bases between the two germline ends. The CDR3 loop spans 12 amino acids. In nucleotides, the CDR3 is TGTGCCAGCAGTGACAGACGCAGGCTGCAGTACTTC. Protein product: CASSDRRRLQYF.

V and J are TRBV7-7 and TRBJ2-1; tentatively, D is TRBD1 (5 bases). Germline CDR1 reads SSHAT; CDR2 reads FNYEAQ (reference sequence). CDR3 length: 13 amino acids. With 2 bases removed from V and 9 bases from J, the gap between germline ends came to 11 bases. The CDR3, as DNA: TGTGCCAGCAGCTTACAGGGTACAAGTGAGCAGTTCTTC. As protein: CASSLQGTSEQFF.

The V call is TRBV4-2, the J call TRBJ2-1, with TRBD2 matching 9 bases. This CDR3 region has 15 residues. Germline CDR1 LGHNA, CDR2 YNFKEQ. The V and J ends lost 0 bases and 7 bases, in that order; junction bases with no gene match: 4. Here the CDR3 reads CASSQEIAGANEQFF. The CDR3 DNA sequence: TGTGCCAGCAGCCAAGAGATAGCGGGAGCAAATGAGCAGTTCTTC.

The gene calls are TRBV13 and TRBJ1-1; tentatively, D is TRBD1 (6 bases). With 2 bases removed from V and 5 bases from J, the gap between germline ends came to 15 bases. From germline, CDR1 is PRHDT and CDR2 FYEKMQ (reference sequence). The CDR3 contains 15 residues. CDR3 nucleotide sequence: TGTGCCAGCAGCTTAAACAGGGCATATAGGACTGAAGCTTTCTTT. Residues: CASSLNRAYRTEAFF.

V and J are TRBV15 and TRBJ1-2; D is undetermined. CDR1 and CDR2 from the germline V gene are LNHNV and YYDKDF (reference sequence). The V and J ends lost 0 bases and 5 bases respectively, with 13 bases between them. The CDR3 is 15 residues long. The CDR3: CATSRDRGAFYGYTF. The CDR3 DNA sequence: TGTGCCACCAGCAGAGATCGGGGAGCCTTTTATGGCTACACCTTC.

This chain uses TRBV24-1 with TRBJ1-1; 7 bases align to TRBD1. CDR3 length: 16 amino acids. Germline loops: CDR1 KGHDR, CDR2 SFDVKD. J lost 0 bases, V lost 3 bases, and 6 bases had no gene match. CDR3 DNA: TGTGCCACCAGTGATCCCAGGACAGGCTTGAACACTGAAGCTTTCTTT. Its translation: CATSDPRTGLNTEAFF.